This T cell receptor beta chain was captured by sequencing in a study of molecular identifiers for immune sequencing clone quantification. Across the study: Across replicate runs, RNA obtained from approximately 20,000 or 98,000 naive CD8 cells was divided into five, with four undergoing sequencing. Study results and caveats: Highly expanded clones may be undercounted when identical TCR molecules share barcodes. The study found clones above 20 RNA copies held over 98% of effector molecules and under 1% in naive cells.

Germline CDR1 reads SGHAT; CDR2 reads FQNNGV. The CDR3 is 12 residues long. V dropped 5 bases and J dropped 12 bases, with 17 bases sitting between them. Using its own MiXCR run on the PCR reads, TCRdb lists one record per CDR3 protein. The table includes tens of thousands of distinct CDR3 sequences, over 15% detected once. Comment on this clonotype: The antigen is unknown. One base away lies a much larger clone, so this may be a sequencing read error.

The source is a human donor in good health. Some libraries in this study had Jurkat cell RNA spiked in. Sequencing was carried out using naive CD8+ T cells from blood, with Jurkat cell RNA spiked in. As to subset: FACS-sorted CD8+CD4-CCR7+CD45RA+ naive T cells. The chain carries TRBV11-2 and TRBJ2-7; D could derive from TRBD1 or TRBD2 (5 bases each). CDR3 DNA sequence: TGTGCCAGCAGCCTGGGGGTGCCTAGTCCGTACTTC. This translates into CASSLGVPSPYF.